Listed here are 4 T cell receptor beta chains from one sample, sequenced in a study of blood T cell repertoires in COVID-19. Assay: immunoSEQ multiplex PCR; the TCRdb copy retains only in-frame clones and omits some. Of 380,000 or so clones in the sample, 81% were seen once. The sequenced sample consisted of peripheral blood. These receptors were taken from a human donor with acute or convalescent COVID-19. The donor label of this sample is uncertain.

This clone came up once. The genes are TRBV13 and TRBJ1-6; D call uncertain. The CDR3 consists of 14 residues. V gave up 5 bases and J gave up 7 bases, with 12 bases separating them. The germline V gene has CDR1 PRHDT and CDR2 FYEKMQ (reference sequence). The CDR3 DNA is TGTGCCAGCAGCGGGAGGGTTGCAAATTCACCCCTCCACTTT. Translation: CASSGRVANSPLHF.

The J gene is TRBJ2-1, the V gene TRBV6-6; 9 bases match TRBD2. CDR3 length equals 16 residues. Germline CDR1 and CDR2: MNHNY and SVGAGI (reference sequence). V gave up 6 bases and J gave up 9 bases; unmatched junction bases: 15. Here the CDR3 reads CASRQLAGDPKVEQFF. The CDR3 DNA follows: TGTGCCAGCAGGCAGTTAGCGGGAGATCCCAAAGTTGAGCAGTTCTTC.

V and J are TRBV6-5 and TRBJ1-5; the D gene is possibly TRBD1 (5 bases). The CDR3 is made up of 12 amino acids. The V gene lost 6 bases and the J gene lost 14 bases, with 17 bases spanning the gap. Per the germline V gene, CDR1 is MNHEY and CDR2 is SVGAGI. CDR3 sequence reads: CASSGVVGTEHF. The CDR3 region has the DNA TGTGCCAGCAGCGGCGTCGTCGGGACTGAGCATTTT.

This clone was counted between two and nine times. The V call is TRBV4-2, the J call TRBJ2-1, with 8 bases identical to TRBD1. The CDR3 contains 16 residues. V gave up 0 bases and J gave up 2 bases; unmatched junction bases: 3. CDR1 and CDR2 from the germline V gene are LGHNA and YNFKEQ. CDR3 sequence: CASSQEAGGAYNEQFF. The CDR3 coding sequence is TGTGCCAGCAGCCAAGAGGCAGGGGGCGCCTACAATGAGCAGTTCTTC.